The text below deals with one T cell receptor beta chain. It was genomic DNA that served as the template for profiling TCR beta VDJ and CDR3. TCRdb re-analysed the reads in MiXCR, keeping a single row per CDR3 protein. This table holds roughly 170,000 distinct CDR3 sequences, roughly 50% found once. This sample is part of a study of CD8+CD57+ T cells in acquired aplastic anemia. The germline CDR1 and CDR2 sequences are SGHRS and YFSETQ. This CDR3 spans 18 amino acids. Germline trimming cut 1 base from V and 0 bases from J; bases unmatched to any gene: 5. Selection for sequencing was limited to patients who had shown CD8+CD57+ cell expansion by flow cytometry.

The material sequenced was sorted CD4+, CD8+, or CD8+CD57+ T cells (not recorded which) from PBMCs. The receptor was isolated from a human donor with aplastic anemia. The rearrangement uses TRBV5-1 and TRBJ2-6; TRBD1 matches at 9 bases. CDR3 nucleotide sequence: TGCGCCAGCAGCTTGTGGACAGGGGCAAACTCTGGGGCCAACGTCCTGACTTTC. Amino acid sequence: CASSLWTGANSGANVLTF.